This record looks at one TCR beta chain sequence and its context. Its antigen is still unknown. No per-base quality is available; no much larger clone lies one base away. Ophthalmopathy patients had moderately to severely active disease, with a Clinical Activity Score of 3 or more, a NOSPECS grade of 4 or more, and a disease duration of less than 3 months. Exclusion was applied to patients with uncontrolled infections, other autoimmune diseases, pregnancy or lactation. Diagnoses were established on the basis of clinical symptoms, serum thyroxine and TRAb, thyroid ultrasound, and orbital computed tomography. Ficoll-Paque density gradient centrifugation was used to isolate PBMCs from under 11 ml of fresh peripheral blood. Total RNA was extracted with Trizol reagent, and quality was checked on an Agilent 2100 Bioanalyzer. The germline V gene gives CDR1 as SGHAT and CDR2 as FQNNGV. V is shortened by 0 bases, J by 3 bases, and the region joining them spans 9 bases. The CDR3, cysteine through phenylalanine, is 14 amino acids long. CDR3 DNA only is kept here, 42 bases in frame from base 1.

The data are from a study of T cells in Graves' hyperthyroidism and ophthalmopathy (dated by TCRdb to the late 2010s). About the full investigation: Peripheral blood samples were taken at the time of initial diagnosis, prior to any treatment. Thyroid tissue and blood T-cell repertoires from more than 5 Graves' hyperthyroidism patients were also compared in the study. Prospective prediction of ophthalmopathy was tested in an independent validation cohort of approximately 19 hyperthyroidism patients and 15 to 17 patients who later progressed to ophthalmopathy. The paper reports TCR Vbeta CDR3 sequencing of some 140 peripheral blood samples: around 41 ophthalmopathy, approximately 74 hyperthyroidism and approximately 17 progressor patients. TCR V-J signatures able to tell the groups apart were searched for in a discovery cohort of 100 or so patients, of whom fewer than 45 had Graves' ophthalmopathy and more than 55 had stable Graves' hyperthyroidism. For training and testing, the 100 patients in the discovery cohort were randomly divided in a 7:3 ratio. Once sampling was done, hyperthyroidism patients were given methimazole at a starting dose of 30 mg daily, whereas ophthalmopathy patients were given high-dose intravenous methylprednisolone. Study-wide findings and limitations: A model built on a 13 V-J signature distinguished ophthalmopathy from stable hyperthyroidism, reaching 87.88% sensitivity and about 81% specificity in cross-validation and 80%/75% in testing. In validation, the model predicted progression to ophthalmopathy with 65% to 71% sensitivity and 72% to 85% specificity, a median of approximately 6.7 months before onset. Most expanded thyroid clonotypes (frequency above 0.001) were also found in blood, which suggests that blood repertoires may mirror thyroid immune responses. No statistical method was used to set the sample size in advance, and investigators knew the group allocation.

The TCR beta CDR3 regions were amplified from the RNA transcripts. For the first round of RT-PCR on the TCR CDR3, the HTBI primer set was used together with the Qiagen OneStep RT-PCR kit. Libraries were constructed in a second round of multiplex PCR, after which size selection and purification were carried out. Paired-end sequencing of the libraries was performed with 100 bp reads on an Illumina HiSeq2000. The source study handled its data this way. Raw data were processed with SOAPnuke, discarding reads with adapters, uncalled bases, mean Phred below 15, or no exact constant-primer or identifier match. COPE v1.2.5 was used to merge high-quality paired reads, and clonotypes were defined as unique nucleotide sequences. Clonotypes were aligned to IMGT TRBV, TRBD and TRBJ reference segments using MiTCR v1.1. The analysis was restricted to V-J combinations with a frequency above 0.0001, which together covered 99% to 99.2% of the repertoires. A TCS score was defined as the ratio of F50 (clonal expansion) to E x V (chaos), with BLOSUM62-based TCRdist applied between CDR3 peptides within each V-J. Welch's t-statistics and random forest reduced around 520 V-J features to 13, which were used in a naive Bayes classifier (R e1071). The raw public reads went through TCRdb reprocessing: fastp at Q25, MiXCR clone calling, in-frame beta chains kept. Under each unique CDR3 protein, matching rows form one entry showing the most common genes and DNA. The V and J calls were not made by the authors but by TCRdb's processing. This sample gives 400,000 to 600,000 distinct CDR3 sequences in total; around 15% of them show up just once. Together, the top ten hold 29% of the sample.

The source is a young woman with Graves' ophthalmopathy. The rearranged chain carries TRBV11-2 and TRBJ2-7; perhaps TRBD2 is the D gene, with 6 bases matching. Sequencing input: blood. The CDR3 sequence is CASSLETGDYEQYF. The bases are TGTGCCAGCAGCTTAGAAACGGGGGACTACGAGCAGTACTTC.